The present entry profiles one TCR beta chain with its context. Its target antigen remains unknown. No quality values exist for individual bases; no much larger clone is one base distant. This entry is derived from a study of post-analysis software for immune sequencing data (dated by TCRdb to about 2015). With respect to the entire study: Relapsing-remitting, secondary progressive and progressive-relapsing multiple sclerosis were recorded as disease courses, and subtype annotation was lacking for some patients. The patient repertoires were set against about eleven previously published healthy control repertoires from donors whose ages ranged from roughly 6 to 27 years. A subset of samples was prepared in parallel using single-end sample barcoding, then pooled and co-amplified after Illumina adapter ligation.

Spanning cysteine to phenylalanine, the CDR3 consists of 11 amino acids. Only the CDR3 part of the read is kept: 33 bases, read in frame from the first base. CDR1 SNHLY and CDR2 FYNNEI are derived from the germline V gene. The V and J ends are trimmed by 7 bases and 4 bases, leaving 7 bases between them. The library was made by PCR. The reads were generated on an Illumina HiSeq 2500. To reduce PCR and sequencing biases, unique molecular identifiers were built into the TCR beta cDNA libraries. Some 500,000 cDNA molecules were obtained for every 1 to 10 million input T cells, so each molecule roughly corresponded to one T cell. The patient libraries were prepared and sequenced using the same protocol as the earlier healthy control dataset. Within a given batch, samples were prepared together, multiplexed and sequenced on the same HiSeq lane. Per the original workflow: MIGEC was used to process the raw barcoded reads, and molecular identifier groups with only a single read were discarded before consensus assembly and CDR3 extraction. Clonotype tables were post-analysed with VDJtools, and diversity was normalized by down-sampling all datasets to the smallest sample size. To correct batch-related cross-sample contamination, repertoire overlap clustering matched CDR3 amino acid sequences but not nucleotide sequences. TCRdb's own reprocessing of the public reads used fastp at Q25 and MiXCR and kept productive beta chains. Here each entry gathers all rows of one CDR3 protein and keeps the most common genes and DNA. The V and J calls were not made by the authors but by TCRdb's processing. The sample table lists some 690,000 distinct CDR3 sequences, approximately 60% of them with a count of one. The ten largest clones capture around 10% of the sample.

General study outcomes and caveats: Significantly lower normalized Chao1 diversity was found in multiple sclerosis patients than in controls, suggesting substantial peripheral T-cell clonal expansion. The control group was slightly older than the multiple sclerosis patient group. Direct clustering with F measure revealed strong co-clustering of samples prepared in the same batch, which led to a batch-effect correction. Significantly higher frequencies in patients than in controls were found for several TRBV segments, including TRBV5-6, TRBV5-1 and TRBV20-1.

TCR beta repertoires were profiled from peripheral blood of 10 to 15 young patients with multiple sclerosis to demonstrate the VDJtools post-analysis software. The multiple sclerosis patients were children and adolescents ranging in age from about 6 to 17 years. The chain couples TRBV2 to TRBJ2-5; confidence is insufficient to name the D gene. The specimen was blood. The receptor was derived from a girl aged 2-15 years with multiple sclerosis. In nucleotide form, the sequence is TGTGCCAGCATCCGCGGAGAGACCCAGTACTTC. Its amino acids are CASIRGETQYF. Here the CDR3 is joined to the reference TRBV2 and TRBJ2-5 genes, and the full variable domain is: EPEVTQTPSHQVTQMGQEVILRCVPISNHLYFYWYRQILGQKVEFLVSFYNNEISEKSEIFDDQFSVERPDGSNFTLKIRSTKLEDSAMYFCASIRGETQYFGPGTRLLVL.